The rows below give T cell receptor beta chains drawn from one sample of a study of blood T cell repertoires in COVID-19. Method: immunoSEQ multiplex PCR; TCRdb's copy keeps in-frame clones and lacks some. This table has over 80,000 clones, nearly 90% appearing once. The sample comprised peripheral blood. The receptor set was obtained from a man between 50 and 59 years old with acute or convalescent COVID-19. Both conserved end residues are part of each CDR3. The order of the fields is J gene, D gene, V gene, clone size, CDR3 DNA, CDR3 protein. A D gene is named only where the DNA matches it firmly. Clone sizes are given selectively: once, few, many, or a class where the clone is expanded.

J gene: TRBJ1-2
D gene: .
V gene: TRBV21-1
clone size: .
CDR3 DNA: TGTGCCAGCAGCAAAGGAAACAGGAACTATGGCTACACCTTC
CDR3 protein: CASSKGNRNYGYTF

J gene: TRBJ2-3
D gene: .
V gene: TRBV5-4
clone size: .
CDR3 DNA: TGTGCCAGCAGCTTGAGGCGCAGGGGGGTAACAGATACGCAGTATTTT
CDR3 protein: CASSLRRRGVTDTQYF

J gene: TRBJ2-5
D gene: TRBD2
V gene: TRBV6-5
clone size: .
CDR3 DNA: TGTGCCAGCAGTTTGGGACTAGCGGGGACAAAGACCCAGTACTTC
CDR3 protein: CASSLGLAGTKTQYF

J gene: TRBJ2-3
D gene: .
V gene: TRBV7-3
clone size: .
CDR3 DNA: TGTGCCAGCAGCCGCTTAGGAGGGTCAGATACGCAGTATTTT
CDR3 protein: CASSRLGGSDTQYF

J gene: TRBJ2-7
D gene: TRBD2
V gene: TRBV5-1
clone size: .
CDR3 DNA: TGCGCCAGCAGCTCGGGGGTAGCGGGGGGTCACGAGCAGTACTTC
CDR3 protein: CASSSGVAGGHEQYF

J gene: TRBJ1-1
D gene: .
V gene: TRBV19
clone size: .
CDR3 DNA: TGTGCCAGTAGGTCCTCGGGGAACACTGAAGCTTTCTTT
CDR3 protein: CASRSSGNTEAFF

J gene: TRBJ1-1
D gene: .
V gene: TRBV9
clone size: .
CDR3 DNA: TGTGCCAGCAGCGTTTACAGGGATGAGAGCACTGAAGCTTTCTTT
CDR3 protein: CASSVYRDESTEAFF

J gene: TRBJ2-1
D gene: .
V gene: TRBV5-1
clone size: .
CDR3 DNA: TGCGCCAGCAGCTTGGAACAGGGTTCCCACAATGAGCAGTTCTTC
CDR3 protein: CASSLEQGSHNEQFF

J gene: TRBJ1-2
D gene: .
V gene: TRBV30
clone size: .
CDR3 DNA: TGTGCCTGGACCCCGGGGGGGAATGGCTACACCTTC
CDR3 protein: CAWTPGGNGYTF

J gene: TRBJ1-3
D gene: .
V gene: TRBV2
clone size: .
CDR3 DNA: TGTGCCAGCAGTGAAGGCAGGCCGGGATCTGGAAACACCATATATTTT
CDR3 protein: CASSEGRPGSGNTIYF

J gene: TRBJ2-1
D gene: TRBD2
V gene: TRBV7-8
clone size: .
CDR3 DNA: TGTGCCAGCAGCACTCAAGGTAGGGAGGGCAATGAGCAGTTCTTC
CDR3 protein: CASSTQGREGNEQFF

J gene: TRBJ1-2
D gene: .
V gene: TRBV13
clone size: .
CDR3 DNA: TGTGCCAGCAGCCCCCAAAGGGGGGGCTACACCTTC
CDR3 protein: CASSPQRGGYTF

J gene: TRBJ1-2
D gene: TRBD1
V gene: TRBV6-6
clone size: .
CDR3 DNA: TGTGCCAGCAGTCGATACTCCGGGACAGGGGGCGACTATGGCTACACCTTC
CDR3 protein: CASSRYSGTGGDYGYTF

J gene: TRBJ2-5
D gene: .
V gene: TRBV6-2/TRBV6-3
clone size: .
CDR3 DNA: TGTGCCAGCAGTTACGGTGCAGGACACCGACAAGAGACCCAGTACTTC
CDR3 protein: CASSYGAGHRQETQYF

J gene: TRBJ1-2
D gene: TRBD1
V gene: TRBV5-4
clone size: once
CDR3 DNA: TGTGCCAGCAGCTTAAGGAACAGGGGACACTATGGCTACACCTTC
CDR3 protein: CASSLRNRGHYGYTF

J gene: TRBJ1-5
D gene: TRBD1
V gene: TRBV28
clone size: .
CDR3 DNA: TGTGCCAGCAGCCCGCCAGGGGGTAGCAATCAGCCCCAGCATTTT
CDR3 protein: CASSPPGGSNQPQHF

J gene: TRBJ1-2
D gene: .
V gene: TRBV30
clone size: .
CDR3 DNA: TGTGCCTGGAGTGTACAGGCTAACTATGGCTACACCTTC
CDR3 protein: CAWSVQANYGYTF

J gene: TRBJ2-5
D gene: .
V gene: TRBV5-1
clone size: .
CDR3 DNA: TGCGCCAGCAGCCTTACGAAACCGGGGGAGACCCAGTACTTC
CDR3 protein: CASSLTKPGETQYF

J gene: TRBJ1-1
D gene: TRBD1
V gene: TRBV29-1
clone size: .
CDR3 DNA: TGCAGCGTTGACGACAGGGGCACTGAAGCTTTCTTT
CDR3 protein: CSVDDRGTEAFF

J gene: TRBJ1-2
D gene: .
V gene: TRBV7-8
clone size: .
CDR3 DNA: TGTGCCAGCAGCTTATACCCGGTCAGGGAATTCGCCTTC
CDR3 protein: CASSLYPVREFAF

J gene: TRBJ2-2
D gene: TRBD2
V gene: TRBV19
clone size: .
CDR3 DNA: TGTGCCAGTAGACTCGGGGGGGCCTACACCGGGGAGCTGTTTTTT
CDR3 protein: CASRLGGAYTGELFF

J gene: TRBJ1-3
D gene: .
V gene: TRBV6-5
clone size: once
CDR3 DNA: TGTGCCAGCAGTTACGAGGGTACGCTCGGAAACACCATATATTTT
CDR3 protein: CASSYEGTLGNTIYF

J gene: TRBJ1-2
D gene: TRBD1
V gene: TRBV4-2
clone size: once
CDR3 DNA: TGTGCCAGCAGCCAAGGCACCTGGCAGGGGGCGGGCTACACCTTC
CDR3 protein: CASSQGTWQGAGYTF

J gene: TRBJ2-5
D gene: .
V gene: TRBV29-1
clone size: .
CDR3 DNA: TGCAGCGTCATAGAAGAGACCCAGTACTTC
CDR3 protein: CSVIEETQYF

J gene: TRBJ2-5
D gene: TRBD2
V gene: TRBV11-1
clone size: .
CDR3 DNA: TGTGCCAGCAGCTACGCGCGGGGGGATTTACGGGAGACCCAGTACTTC
CDR3 protein: CASSYARGDLRETQYF

J gene: TRBJ1-2
D gene: .
V gene: TRBV19
clone size: .
CDR3 DNA: TGTGCCAGTACGCCAGGGCGACGTAAGGATGGCTACACCTTC
CDR3 protein: CASTPGRRKDGYTF

J gene: TRBJ2-3
D gene: TRBD2
V gene: TRBV6-5
clone size: .
CDR3 DNA: TGTGCCAGCCTGGGACTAGCGGGGACGGCGCAGTATTTT
CDR3 protein: CASLGLAGTAQYF

J gene: TRBJ1-1
D gene: .
V gene: TRBV11-2
clone size: .
CDR3 DNA: TGTGCCAGCAGCTTATCGGGGTCCATCACTGAAGCTTTCTTT
CDR3 protein: CASSLSGSITEAFF

J gene: TRBJ1-3
D gene: TRBD1
V gene: TRBV12-5
clone size: .
CDR3 DNA: TGTGCTAGTGCCTGGACAGGGCCTGGAAACACCATATATTTT
CDR3 protein: CASAWTGPGNTIYF

J gene: TRBJ2-4
D gene: .
V gene: TRBV3-1/TRBV3-2
clone size: .
CDR3 DNA: TGTGCCAGCAGCTTCCGGGACATTCAGTACTTC
CDR3 protein: CASSFRDIQYF

J gene: TRBJ1-3
D gene: TRBD1
V gene: TRBV5-4
clone size: .
CDR3 DNA: TGTGCCAGCAGCTCCTACGGGACAGGGGGTAGAAACACCATATATTTT
CDR3 protein: CASSSYGTGGRNTIYF

J gene: TRBJ2-2
D gene: .
V gene: TRBV29-1
clone size: .
CDR3 DNA: TGCAGCGGAGAAAACACCGGGGAGCTGTTTTTT
CDR3 protein: CSGENTGELFF

J gene: TRBJ2-3
D gene: TRBD1
V gene: TRBV29-1
clone size: .
CDR3 DNA: TGCAGCGTTAACCGGGACAGGCCAACAGATACGCAGTATTTT
CDR3 protein: CSVNRDRPTDTQYF

J gene: TRBJ2-3
D gene: .
V gene: TRBV10-2
clone size: .
CDR3 DNA: TGCGCCAGCCTGTCGAGCACAGATACGCAGTATTTT
CDR3 protein: CASLSSTDTQYF

J gene: TRBJ1-2
D gene: .
V gene: TRBV1
clone size: once
CDR3 DNA: TGCACCAGCAGCCAAGTGGCCTGGGCAGTCAACTATGGCTACACCTTC
CDR3 protein: CTSSQVAWAVNYGYTF

J gene: TRBJ2-5
D gene: TRBD1
V gene: TRBV20-1
clone size: .
CDR3 DNA: TGCAGTGCTAGTGGCAGGGGGCGAGAGACCCAGTACTTC
CDR3 protein: CSASGRGRETQYF

J gene: TRBJ1-1
D gene: .
V gene: TRBV30
clone size: .
CDR3 DNA: TGTGCCTGGAGTATCGGCGGTGAAGCTTTCTTT
CDR3 protein: CAWSIGGEAFF

J gene: TRBJ1-2
D gene: .
V gene: TRBV27
clone size: once
CDR3 DNA: TGTGCCAGCAGTTTCGCCCAGGGTCGGGGCTACACCTTC
CDR3 protein: CASSFAQGRGYTF

J gene: TRBJ2-5
D gene: TRBD1
V gene: TRBV5-5
clone size: .
CDR3 DNA: TGTGCCAGCAGCCGATTACACCGGGACAGGGTAGTTTTAGAGACCCAGTACTTC
CDR3 protein: CASSRLHRDRVVLETQYF

J gene: TRBJ1-2
D gene: .
V gene: TRBV10-3
clone size: .
CDR3 DNA: TGTGCCATCAGTGAGGGACAGAACTATGGCTACACCTTC
CDR3 protein: CAISEGQNYGYTF

J gene: TRBJ2-1
D gene: TRBD1
V gene: TRBV5-1
clone size: .
CDR3 DNA: TGCGCCAGCAGCACCGGGACAGGGCCCCACAATGAGCAGTTCTTC
CDR3 protein: CASSTGTGPHNEQFF

J gene: TRBJ1-4
D gene: TRBD1
V gene: TRBV6-5
clone size: .
CDR3 DNA: TGTGCCAGCAGCAGGGGGACGGTTAAAAATGAAAAACTGTTTTTT
CDR3 protein: CASSRGTVKNEKLFF

J gene: TRBJ1-2
D gene: TRBD1
V gene: TRBV5-6
clone size: .
CDR3 DNA: TGTGCCAGCAGCTTCCGGGACAGGGGCGACTATGGCTACACCTTC
CDR3 protein: CASSFRDRGDYGYTF

J gene: TRBJ2-1
D gene: .
V gene: TRBV7-2
clone size: .
CDR3 DNA: TGTGCCAGCAGCTTGAGGCCCTCGGGTAATGAGCAGTTCTTC
CDR3 protein: CASSLRPSGNEQFF

J gene: TRBJ2-3
D gene: TRBD2
V gene: TRBV10-3
clone size: .
CDR3 DNA: TGTGCCACCCGGACTAGCGGGGGCCAAGCAGATACGCAGTATTTT
CDR3 protein: CATRTSGGQADTQYF

J gene: TRBJ1-2
D gene: .
V gene: TRBV10-3
clone size: .
CDR3 DNA: TGTGCCATCAGTGAAAGAGGTTATGGCTACACCTTC
CDR3 protein: CAISERGYGYTF

J gene: TRBJ2-5
D gene: .
V gene: TRBV7-2
clone size: .
CDR3 DNA: TGTGCCAGCAGCCCCGCGAGGTTCCCCGGAGAGACCCAGTACTTC
CDR3 protein: CASSPARFPGETQYF

J gene: TRBJ1-1
D gene: .
V gene: TRBV21-1
clone size: .
CDR3 DNA: TGTGCCAGCAGCAAAACCTGGGGGGTTGTTGACCGGAACACTGAAGCTTTCTTT
CDR3 protein: CASSKTWGVVDRNTEAFF

J gene: TRBJ1-1
D gene: .
V gene: TRBV7-2
clone size: .
CDR3 DNA: TGTGCCAGCAGCTTAGGTAGGGGAAGAGGAACTGAAGCTTTCTTT
CDR3 protein: CASSLGRGRGTEAFF

J gene: TRBJ2-3
D gene: .
V gene: TRBV19
clone size: .
CDR3 DNA: TGTGCCAGTAGTTGGACCGGGAATTCGCAGTATTTT
CDR3 protein: CASSWTGNSQYF

J gene: TRBJ2-3
D gene: .
V gene: TRBV28
clone size: .
CDR3 DNA: TGTGCCAGCAGTTTAGGAGGTGCGGGACGGAGGTGGCCAGATACGCAGTATTTT
CDR3 protein: CASSLGGAGRRWPDTQYF

J gene: TRBJ1-1
D gene: .
V gene: TRBV6-2/TRBV6-3
clone size: .
CDR3 DNA: TGTGCCAGCAGTTACGAGGGGACACTTTTGAACACTGAAGCTTTCTTT
CDR3 protein: CASSYEGTLLNTEAFF

J gene: TRBJ2-5
D gene: TRBD1
V gene: TRBV6-2/TRBV6-3
clone size: .
CDR3 DNA: TGTGCCAGCAGTTACCCAACAGGGGAGTACCAAGAGACCCAGTACTTC
CDR3 protein: CASSYPTGEYQETQYF